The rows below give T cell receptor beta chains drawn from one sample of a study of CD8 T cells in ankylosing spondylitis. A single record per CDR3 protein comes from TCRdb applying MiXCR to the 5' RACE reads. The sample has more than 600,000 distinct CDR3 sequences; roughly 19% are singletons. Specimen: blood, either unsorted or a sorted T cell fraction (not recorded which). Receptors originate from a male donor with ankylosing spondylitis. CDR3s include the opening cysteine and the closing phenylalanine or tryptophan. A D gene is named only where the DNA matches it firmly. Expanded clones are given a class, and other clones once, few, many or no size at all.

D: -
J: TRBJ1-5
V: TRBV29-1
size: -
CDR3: CSVKAGSNQPQHF
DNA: TGCAGCGTTAAGGCTGGAAGCAATCAGCCCCAGCATTTT

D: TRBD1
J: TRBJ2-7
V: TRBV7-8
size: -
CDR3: CASSLRGQTYEQYF
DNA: TGTGCCAGCAGCTTACGGGGACAGACCTACGAGCAGTACTTC

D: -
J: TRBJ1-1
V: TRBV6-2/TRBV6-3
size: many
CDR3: CAISQNTEAFF
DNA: TGTGCCATCAGTCAGAACACTGAAGCTTTCTTT

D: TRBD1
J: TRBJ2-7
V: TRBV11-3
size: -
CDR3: CASSLDIWDRSSYEQYF
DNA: TGTGCCAGCAGCTTGGACATCTGGGACAGAAGCTCCTACGAGCAGTACTTC

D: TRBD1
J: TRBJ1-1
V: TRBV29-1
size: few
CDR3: CSARTGGMNTEAFF
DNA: TGCAGCGCTAGGACAGGGGGCATGAACACTGAAGCTTTCTTT

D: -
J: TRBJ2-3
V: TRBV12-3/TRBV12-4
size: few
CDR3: CASSQKGPPSTDTQYF
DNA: TGTGCCAGCAGTCAAAAAGGGCCTCCTAGCACAGATACGCAGTATTTT

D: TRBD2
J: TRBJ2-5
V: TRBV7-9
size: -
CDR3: CASSPPGLAGTWETQYF
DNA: TGTGCCAGCAGCCCCCCGGGACTAGCGGGGACCTGGGAGACCCAGTACTTC

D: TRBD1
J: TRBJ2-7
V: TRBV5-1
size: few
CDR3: CASSANSGTDIYEQYF
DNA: TGCGCCAGCAGCGCCAACTCCGGGACAGACATCTACGAGCAGTACTTC

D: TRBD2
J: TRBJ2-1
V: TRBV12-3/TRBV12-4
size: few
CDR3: CASTGLADNEQFF
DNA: TGTGCCAGCACCGGACTAGCGGACAATGAGCAGTTCTTC

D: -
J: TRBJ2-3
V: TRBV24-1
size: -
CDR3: CATRAPGSPTDTQYF
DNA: TGTGCCACCAGAGCACCGGGCTCTCCAACAGATACGCAGTATTTT

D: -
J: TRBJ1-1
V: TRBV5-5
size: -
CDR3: CASSSQANTEAFF
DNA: TGTGCCAGCAGCTCACAGGCGAACACTGAAGCTTTCTTT

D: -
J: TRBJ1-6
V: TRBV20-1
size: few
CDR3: CRTKGGGSPLHF
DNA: TGCAGGACTAAGGGGGGGGGATCACCCCTCCACTTT

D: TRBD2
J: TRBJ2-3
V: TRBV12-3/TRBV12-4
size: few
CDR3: CASSSGRGVSTDTQYF
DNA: TGTGCCAGCAGTTCCGGGCGGGGGGTTAGCACAGATACGCAGTATTTT

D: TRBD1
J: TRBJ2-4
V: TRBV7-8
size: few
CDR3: CASSLGRDSPEGAKNIQYF
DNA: TGTGCCAGCAGCTTGGGCAGGGACAGTCCTGAGGGAGCCAAAAACATTCAGTACTTC

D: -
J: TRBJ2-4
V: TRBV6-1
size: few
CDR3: CASRTGFAKNIQYF
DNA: TGTGCCAGCAGAACGGGATTCGCCAAAAACATTCAGTACTTC

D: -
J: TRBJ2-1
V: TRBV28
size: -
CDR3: CASRLGGYYNEQFF
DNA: TGTGCCAGCAGACTAGGGGGTTACTACAATGAGCAGTTCTTC

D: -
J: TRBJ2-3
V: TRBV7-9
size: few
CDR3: CASSLAPLDTQYF
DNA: TGTGCCAGCAGCTTAGCGCCATTGGATACGCAGTATTTT

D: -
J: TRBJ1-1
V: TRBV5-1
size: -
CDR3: CASSLDHLTPNTEAFF
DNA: TGCGCCAGCAGCCTCGACCACCTCACCCCGAACACTGAAGCTTTCTTT

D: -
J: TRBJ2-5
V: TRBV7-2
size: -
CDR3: CASRKQGVETQYF
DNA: TGTGCCAGCAGGAAACAGGGAGTGGAGACCCAGTACTTC

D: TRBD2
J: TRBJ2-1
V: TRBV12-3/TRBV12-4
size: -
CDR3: CASTAGLASNEQFF
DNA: TGTGCCAGCACCGCGGGACTAGCTTCCAATGAGCAGTTCTTC

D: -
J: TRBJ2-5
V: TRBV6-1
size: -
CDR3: CASSEAQTGSYQETQYF
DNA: TGTGCCAGCAGTGAAGCGCAAACAGGGTCCTACCAAGAGACCCAGTACTTC

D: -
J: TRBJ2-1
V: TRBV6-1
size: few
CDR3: CASSTRLSANEQFF
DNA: TGTGCCAGCAGTACCCGGCTTAGCGCTAATGAGCAGTTCTTC

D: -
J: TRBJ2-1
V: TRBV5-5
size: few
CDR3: CASSLDPAYNEQFF
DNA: TGTGCCAGCAGCTTGGATCCCGCGTACAATGAGCAGTTCTTC

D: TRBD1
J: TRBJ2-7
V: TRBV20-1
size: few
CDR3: CSARLPGGRAHEQYF
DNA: TGCAGTGCTAGACTCCCAGGGGGTAGGGCCCACGAGCAGTACTTC

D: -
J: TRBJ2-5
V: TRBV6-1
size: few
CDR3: CASSGRRQEETQYF
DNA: TGTGCCAGCAGCGGACGGAGACAAGAGGAGACCCAGTACTTC

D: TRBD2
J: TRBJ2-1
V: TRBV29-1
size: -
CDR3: CSAPRWGLAWYNEQFF
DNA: TGCAGCGCCCCGAGGTGGGGACTAGCGTGGTACAATGAGCAGTTCTTC

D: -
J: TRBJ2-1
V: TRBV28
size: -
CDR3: CASSLGAQIQADEQFF
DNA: TGTGCCAGCAGTTTAGGTGCCCAGATTCAGGCCGATGAGCAGTTCTTC

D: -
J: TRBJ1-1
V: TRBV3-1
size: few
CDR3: CASSQRQDIEAFF
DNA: TGTGCCAGCAGCCAACGGCAGGATATTGAAGCTTTCTTT

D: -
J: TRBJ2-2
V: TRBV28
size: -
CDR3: CASRGPGVTRLAGELFF
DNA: TGTGCCAGCAGGGGGCCAGGGGTGACGCGGTTGGCCGGGGAGCTGTTTTTT

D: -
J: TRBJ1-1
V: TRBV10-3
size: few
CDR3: CATDGGGTEAFF
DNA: TGTGCCACCGACGGAGGAGGAACTGAAGCTTTCTTT

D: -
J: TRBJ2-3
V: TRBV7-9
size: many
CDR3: CASARITDTQYF
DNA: TGTGCCAGCGCCCGGATCACAGATACGCAGTATTTT

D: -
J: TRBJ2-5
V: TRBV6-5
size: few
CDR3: CASSSLQTQYF
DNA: TGTGCCAGCAGTTCCCTTCAGACCCAGTACTTC

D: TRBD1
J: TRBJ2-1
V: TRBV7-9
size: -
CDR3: CASSTTGDSYNEQFF
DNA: TGTGCCAGCAGCACGACAGGGGATTCCTACAATGAGCAGTTCTTC

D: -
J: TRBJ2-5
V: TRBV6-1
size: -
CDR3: CASIVWGQETQYF
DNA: TGTGCCAGCATCGTTTGGGGTCAAGAGACCCAGTACTTC

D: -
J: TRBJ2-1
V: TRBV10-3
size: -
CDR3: CAINSETYNEQFF
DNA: TGTGCCATCAACTCAGAAACCTACAATGAGCAGTTCTTC

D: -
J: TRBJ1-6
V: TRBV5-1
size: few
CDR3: CASSLDPGGSYNSPLHF
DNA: TGCGCCAGCAGCTTGGATCCGGGGGGCTCCTATAATTCACCCCTCCACTTT

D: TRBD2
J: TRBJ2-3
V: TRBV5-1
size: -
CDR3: CASKKGTGGDTQYF
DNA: TGCGCCAGCAAAAAAGGGACGGGAGGAGATACGCAGTATTTT

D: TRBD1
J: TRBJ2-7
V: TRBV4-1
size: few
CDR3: CASSHPGTGAYEQYF
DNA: TGCGCCAGCAGCCATCCCGGGACAGGGGCCTACGAGCAGTACTTC

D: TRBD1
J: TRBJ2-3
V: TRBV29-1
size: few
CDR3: CSVTGDGEVDTQYF
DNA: TGCAGCGTGACAGGGGACGGGGAAGTCGATACGCAGTATTTT

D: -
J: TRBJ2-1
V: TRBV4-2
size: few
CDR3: CASSQVDGSSYNEQFF
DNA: TGTGCCAGCAGCCAAGTTGACGGGAGCTCCTACAATGAGCAGTTCTTC

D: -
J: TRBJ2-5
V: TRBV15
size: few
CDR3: CATSREGATETQYF
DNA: TGTGCCACCAGCAGAGAGGGGGCCACGGAGACCCAGTACTTC

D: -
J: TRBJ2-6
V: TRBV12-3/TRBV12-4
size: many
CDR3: CASTPGGANVLTF
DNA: TGTGCCAGCACCCCGGGTGGGGCCAACGTCCTGACTTTC

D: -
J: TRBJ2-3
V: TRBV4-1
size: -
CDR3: CASSQLETALGRGTDTQYF
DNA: TGCGCCAGCAGCCAATTAGAGACCGCCTTGGGCAGGGGCACAGATACGCAGTATTTT

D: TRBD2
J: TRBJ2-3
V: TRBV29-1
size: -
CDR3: CSTSGRTDTQYF
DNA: TGCAGCACTAGCGGGAGGACAGATACGCAGTATTTT